The clone carrying this TCR beta chain was seen more than once but under ten times. CDR3 length: 13 residues. CDR1 is KGHSH, CDR2 LQKENI, per germline. With 6 bases clipped from V and 6 bases from J, the junction kept 4 bases outside the gene matches. This sample was taken from a study of T cell repertoires in urothelial bladder cancer. Sequencing used immunoSEQ multiplex PCR; TCRdb keeps in-frame clones, though not all of them. The sample yields about 13,000 clones, roughly 65% seen once. The sequencing input was tumor-infiltrating cells from bladder cancer. This chain joins TRBV18 and TRBJ2-1; 8 bases fit TRBD2. The sequence derives from a human donor with urothelial carcinoma. The CDR3 spells CASSPGTSNEQFF. The CDR3 DNA reads as TGTGCCAGCTCCCCCGGGACTAGCAATGAGCAGTTCTTC.